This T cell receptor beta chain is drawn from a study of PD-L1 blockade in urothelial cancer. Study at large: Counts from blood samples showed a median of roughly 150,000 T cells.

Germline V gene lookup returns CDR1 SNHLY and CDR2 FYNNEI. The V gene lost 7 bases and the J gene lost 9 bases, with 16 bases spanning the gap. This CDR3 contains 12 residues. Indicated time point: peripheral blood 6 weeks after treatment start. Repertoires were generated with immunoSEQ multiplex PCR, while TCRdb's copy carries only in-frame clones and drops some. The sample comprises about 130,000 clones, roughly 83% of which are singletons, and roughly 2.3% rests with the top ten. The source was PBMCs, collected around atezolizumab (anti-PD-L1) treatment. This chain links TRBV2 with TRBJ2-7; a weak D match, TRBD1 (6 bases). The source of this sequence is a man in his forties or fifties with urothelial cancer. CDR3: CASNYGGEGQYF. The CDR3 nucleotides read TGTGCCAGCAACTATGGGGGCGAGGGGCAGTACTTC.